This TCR beta chain is from a study of tumor and adjacent non-tumor tissue in lung cancer. This sample's RNA came from whole unsorted tissue. More than 3 cm separated this lung sample from the edge of the tumor. CDR1 MGHRA and CDR2 YSYEKL come from the germline V gene. The CDR3 is 18 amino acids. Points on this clonotype: Sequence at one end of the junction differs from germline and may be a read error.

The library came from three nested PCR rounds adapted from ARM-PCR protocols. TCRdb independently ran MiXCR on the multiplex PCR reads; one entry per CDR3 protein. This sample carries fewer than 75,000 distinct CDR3 sequences, 65% to 80% of them seen once, and the ten largest clones take around 43%. The source material was distant non-tumor lung tissue. The origin of this receptor is a man aged 55 to 70 with non-small cell lung cancer. V gene TRBV4-1 combines with J gene TRBJ2-2; TRBD2 agrees at 8 bases. The CDR3 bases are TGTGCCAGCAGCCCGCGAGCCCGACAAGCGGGAGAAGCCGGGGAGCTGTTTTTT. It specifies CASSPRARQAGEAGELFF.